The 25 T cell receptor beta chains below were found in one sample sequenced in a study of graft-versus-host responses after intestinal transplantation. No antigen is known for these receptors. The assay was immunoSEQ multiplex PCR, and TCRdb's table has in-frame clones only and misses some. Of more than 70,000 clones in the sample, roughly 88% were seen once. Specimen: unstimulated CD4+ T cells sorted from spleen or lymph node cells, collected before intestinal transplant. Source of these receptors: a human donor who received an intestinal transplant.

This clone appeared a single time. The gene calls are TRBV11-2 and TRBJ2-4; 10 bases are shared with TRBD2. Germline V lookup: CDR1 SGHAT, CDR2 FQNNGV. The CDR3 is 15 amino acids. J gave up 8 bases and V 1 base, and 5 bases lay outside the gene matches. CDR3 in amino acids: CASSLGSGGVYIQYF. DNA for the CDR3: TGTGCCAGCAGCTTAGGGAGCGGGGGGGTGTACATTCAGTACTTC.

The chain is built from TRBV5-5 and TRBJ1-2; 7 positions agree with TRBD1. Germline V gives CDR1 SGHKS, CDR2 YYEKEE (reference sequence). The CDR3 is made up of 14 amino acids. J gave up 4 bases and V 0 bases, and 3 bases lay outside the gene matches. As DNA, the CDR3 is TGTGCCAGCAGCTTGGGAGGGGGCGGCTATGGCTACACCTTC. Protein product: CASSLGGGGYGYTF.

The CDR3 nucleotides read TGTGCCAGTAGTCACGGGTTCGGGGAGACCTACGAGCAGTACTTC. Translating it yields CASSHGFGETYEQYF. The chain combines TRBV19 with TRBJ2-7, with D perhaps matching TRBD2 (5 bases). The CDR3 runs 15 residues. Trimming cost V 5 bases and J 2 bases, with 16 bases left between them. The germline V gene has CDR1 LNHDA and CDR2 SQIVND (reference sequence).

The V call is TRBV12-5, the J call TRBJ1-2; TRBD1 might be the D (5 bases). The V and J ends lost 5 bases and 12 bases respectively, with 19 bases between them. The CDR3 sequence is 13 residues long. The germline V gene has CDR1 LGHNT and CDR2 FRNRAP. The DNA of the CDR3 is TGTGCTAGTGGTAACGGACCGTCCTGGGGCAACACCTTC. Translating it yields CASGNGPSWGNTF.

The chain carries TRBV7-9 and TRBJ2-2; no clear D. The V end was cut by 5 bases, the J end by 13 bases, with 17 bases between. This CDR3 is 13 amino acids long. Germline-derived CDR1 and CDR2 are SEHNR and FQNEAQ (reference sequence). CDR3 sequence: CASSQTPQFLLFF. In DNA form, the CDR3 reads TGTGCCAGCAGCCAGACCCCACAGTTCTTGCTGTTTTTT.

CDR3 bases: TGTGCCAGCACCGGACGGGAGAACACCGGGGAGCTGTTTTTT. Its protein product is CASTGRENTGELFF. V gene TRBV2 combines with J gene TRBJ2-2; D possibly corresponds to TRBD2 (5 bases). This CDR3 spans 14 amino acids. V was trimmed by 7 bases and J by 1 base, leaving 10 bases between them. CDR1 and CDR2 from the germline V gene are SNHLY and FYNNEI.

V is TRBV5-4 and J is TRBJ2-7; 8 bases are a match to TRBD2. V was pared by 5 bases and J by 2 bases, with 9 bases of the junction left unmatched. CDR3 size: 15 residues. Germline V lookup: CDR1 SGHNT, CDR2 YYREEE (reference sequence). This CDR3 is CASRDARGGPYEQYF. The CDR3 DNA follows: TGTGCCAGCAGGGACGCCCGGGGGGGCCCCTACGAGCAGTACTTC.

The CDR3 DNA is TGTGCCAGCAGTTACTCGGCCGGGGTCCAAGAGACCCAGTACTTC. This codes for CASSYSAGVQETQYF. This rearrangement joins TRBV6-5 to TRBJ2-5, with D maybe TRBD2 (5 bases). V was trimmed by 0 bases and J by 1 base, leaving 9 bases between them. The CDR3 sequence is 15 residues long. Germline values: CDR1 MNHEY, CDR2 SVGAGI.

The CDR3 DNA is TGTGCCAGCAGCTTTTATGGCGGAAGCAATCAGCCCCAGCATTTT. This gives the protein CASSFYGGSNQPQHF. The chain couples TRBV7-2 to TRBJ1-5; D remains ambiguous. Trimming shortened V by 3 bases and J by 1 base, and 10 bases separated the two germline ends. The CDR3 is made up of 15 amino acids. CDR1 and CDR2 from the germline V gene are SGHTA and FQGNSA.

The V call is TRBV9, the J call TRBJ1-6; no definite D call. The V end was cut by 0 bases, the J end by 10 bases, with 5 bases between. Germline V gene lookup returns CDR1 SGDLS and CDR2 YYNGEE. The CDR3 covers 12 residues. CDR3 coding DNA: TGTGCCAGCAGCGTAGGTAGCTCACCCCTCCACTTT. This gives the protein CASSVGSSPLHF. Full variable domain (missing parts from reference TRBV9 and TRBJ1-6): DSGVTQTPKHLITATGQRVTLRCSPRSGDLSVYWYQQSLDQGLQFLIQYYNGEERAKGNILERFSAQQFPDLHSELNLSSLELGDSALYFCASSVGSSPLHFGNGTRLTVT.

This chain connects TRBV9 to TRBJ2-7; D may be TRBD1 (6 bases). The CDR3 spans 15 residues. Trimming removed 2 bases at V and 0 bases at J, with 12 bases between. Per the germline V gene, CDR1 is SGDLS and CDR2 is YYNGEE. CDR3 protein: CASSVDQGSSYEQYF. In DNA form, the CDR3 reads TGTGCCAGCAGCGTCGACCAGGGGAGCTCCTACGAGCAGTACTTC.

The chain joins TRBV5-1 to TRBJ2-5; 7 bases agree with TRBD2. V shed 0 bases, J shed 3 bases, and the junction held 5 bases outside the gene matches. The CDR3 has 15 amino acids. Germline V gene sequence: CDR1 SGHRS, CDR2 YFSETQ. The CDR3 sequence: CASSLGPSGEETQYF. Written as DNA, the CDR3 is TGCGCCAGCAGCTTGGGACCCAGCGGGGAAGAGACCCAGTACTTC. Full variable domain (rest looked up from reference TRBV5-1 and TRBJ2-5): KAGVTQTPRYLIKTRGQQVTLSCSPISGHRSVSWYQQTPGQGLQFLFEYFSETQRNKGNFPGRFSGRQFSNSRSEMNVSTLELGDSALYLCASSLGPSGEETQYFGPGTRLLVL.

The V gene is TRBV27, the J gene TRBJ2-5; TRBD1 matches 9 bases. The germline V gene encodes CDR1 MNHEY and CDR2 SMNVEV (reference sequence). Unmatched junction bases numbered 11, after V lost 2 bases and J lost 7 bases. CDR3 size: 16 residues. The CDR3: CASSLNGQGRLGTQYF. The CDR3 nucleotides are TGTGCCAGCAGTTTAAATGGACAGGGGCGATTAGGGACCCAGTACTTC.

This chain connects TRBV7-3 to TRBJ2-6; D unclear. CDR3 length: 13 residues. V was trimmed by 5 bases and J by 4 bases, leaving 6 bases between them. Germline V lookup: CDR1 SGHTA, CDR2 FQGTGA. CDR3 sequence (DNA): TGTGCCAGCAGCCCCCAAGGGGCCAACGTCCTGACTTTC. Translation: CASSPQGANVLTF.

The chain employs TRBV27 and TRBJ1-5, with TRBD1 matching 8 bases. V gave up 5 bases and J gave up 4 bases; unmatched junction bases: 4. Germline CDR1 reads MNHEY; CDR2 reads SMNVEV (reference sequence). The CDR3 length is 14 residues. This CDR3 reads CASSRQGLNQPQHF. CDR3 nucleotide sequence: TGTGCCAGCAGTCGACAGGGGCTTAATCAGCCCCAGCATTTT.

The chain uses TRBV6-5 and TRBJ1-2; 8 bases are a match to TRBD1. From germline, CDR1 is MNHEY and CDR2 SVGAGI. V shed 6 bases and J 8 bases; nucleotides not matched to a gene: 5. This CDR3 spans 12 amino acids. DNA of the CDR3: TGTGCCAGCAGCCAGGACAGGGTCGGCTACACCTTC. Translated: CASSQDRVGYTF.

This chain's CDR3 is CSGATQETQYF. The CDR3 DNA reads as TGCAGTGGGGCGACCCAAGAGACCCAGTACTTC. The gene calls are TRBV20-1 and TRBJ2-5; no clear D gene. Germline assignment: CDR1 DFQATT and CDR2 SNEGSKA (reference sequence). The CDR3 runs 11 residues. The V gene lost 7 bases and the J gene lost 1 base, with 7 bases spanning the gap.

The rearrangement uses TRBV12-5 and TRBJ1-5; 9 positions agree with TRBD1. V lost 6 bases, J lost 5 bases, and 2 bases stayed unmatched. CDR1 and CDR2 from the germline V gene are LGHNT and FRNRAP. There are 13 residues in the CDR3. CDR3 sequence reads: CASGRTGDQPQHF. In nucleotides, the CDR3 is TGTGCTAGTGGAAGGACAGGGGATCAGCCCCAGCATTTT.

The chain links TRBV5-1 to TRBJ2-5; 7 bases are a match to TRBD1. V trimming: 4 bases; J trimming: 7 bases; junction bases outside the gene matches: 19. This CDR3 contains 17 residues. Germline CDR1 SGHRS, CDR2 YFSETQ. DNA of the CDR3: TGCGCCAGCAGCGGCGACAGGGACATGGGGAGTGTTGGGACCCAGTACTTC. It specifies CASSGDRDMGSVGTQYF.

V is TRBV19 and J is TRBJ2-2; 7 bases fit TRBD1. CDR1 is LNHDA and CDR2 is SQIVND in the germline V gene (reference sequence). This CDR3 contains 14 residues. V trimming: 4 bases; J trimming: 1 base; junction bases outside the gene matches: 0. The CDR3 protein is CASSNRGNTGELFF. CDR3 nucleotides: TGTGCCAGTAGTAACAGGGGGAACACCGGGGAGCTGTTTTTT.

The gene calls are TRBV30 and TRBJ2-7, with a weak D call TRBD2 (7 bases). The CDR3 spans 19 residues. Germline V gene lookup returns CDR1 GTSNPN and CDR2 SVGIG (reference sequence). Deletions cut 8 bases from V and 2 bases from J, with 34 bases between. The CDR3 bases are TGTGCCCCGACCCGGACTGCCCGACTAGCAATAGGGGGGGCCTACGAGCAGTACTTC. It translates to CAPTRTARLAIGGAYEQYF.

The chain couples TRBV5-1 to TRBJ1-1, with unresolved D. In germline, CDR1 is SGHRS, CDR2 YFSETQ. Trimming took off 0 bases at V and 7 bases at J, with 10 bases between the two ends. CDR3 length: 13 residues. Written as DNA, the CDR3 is TGCGCCAGCAGCTTGGTATCGGGAGGTGAAGCTTTCTTT. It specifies CASSLVSGGEAFF.

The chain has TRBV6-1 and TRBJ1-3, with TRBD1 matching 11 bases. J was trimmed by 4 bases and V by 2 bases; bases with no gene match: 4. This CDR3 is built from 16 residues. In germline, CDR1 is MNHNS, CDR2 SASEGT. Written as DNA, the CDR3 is TGTGCCAGCAGTGAACCGGACAGGGGGCGAGGAAACACCATATATTTT. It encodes CASSEPDRGRGNTIYF.

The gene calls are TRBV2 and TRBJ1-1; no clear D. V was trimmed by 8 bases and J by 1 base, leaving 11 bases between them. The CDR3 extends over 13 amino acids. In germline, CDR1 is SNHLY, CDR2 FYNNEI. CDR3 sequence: CASGSEKNTEAFF. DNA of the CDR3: TGTGCCAGCGGTTCAGAAAAGAACACTGAAGCTTTCTTT.

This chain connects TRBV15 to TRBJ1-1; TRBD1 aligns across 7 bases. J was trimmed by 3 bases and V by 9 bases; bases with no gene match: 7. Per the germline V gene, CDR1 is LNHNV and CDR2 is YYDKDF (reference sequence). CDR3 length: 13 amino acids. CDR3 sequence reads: CATKDRWDTEAFF. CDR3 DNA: TGTGCCACGAAGGACAGGTGGGACACTGAAGCTTTCTTT.